Below, 10 T cell receptor beta chains from the same sample are listed, as sequenced in a study of cytomegalovirus exposure and HLA in healthy donors. PCR amplification relied on 60 Vbeta primers (plus 13 Jbeta primers). Generated by immunoSEQ multiplex PCR, the TCRdb table keeps only in-frame clones and is missing some. Of around 150,000 clones listed, around 77% are singletons. The specimen sequenced was PBMCs. Receptors originate from a man between 25 and 39 years old in good health and CMV-seronegative.

The chain combines TRBV7-6 with TRBJ2-6; D is perhaps TRBD1 (5 bases). This CDR3 comprises 16 residues. Looked up from germline, CDR1 is SGHVS and CDR2 is FNYEAQ. V gave up 4 bases and J gave up 0 bases, with 10 bases separating them. The CDR3 spells CASSSTTGSGANVLTF. Here the CDR3 DNA reads TGTGCCAGCAGCTCAACCACAGGCTCTGGGGCCAACGTCCTGACTTTC.

This clone was seen only a few times. The chain joins TRBV5-1 to TRBJ2-1, with D possibly TRBD2 on 5 matching bases. Trimming cost V 0 bases and J 0 bases, with 7 bases left between them. The length of the CDR3 is 15 residues. The germline gives CDR1 SGHRS, CDR2 YFSETQ. In nucleotides, the CDR3 is TGCGCCAGCAGCTTGGCAGCGGCCTCCTACAATGAGCAGTTCTTC. It codes for CASSLAAASYNEQFF.

This clone was picked up a small number of times. V and J are TRBV7-3 and TRBJ2-3; TRBD2 aligns across 7 bases. The J segment lost 2 bases and the V segment lost 1 base, leaving 6 bases of the junction unmatched. The V gene's germline CDR1 is SGHTA and CDR2 FQGTGA. CDR3 length: 16 residues. The CDR3 DNA is TGTGCCAGCAGCTTAAGCGCTAGCGGATACACAGATACGCAGTATTTT. It translates to CASSLSASGYTDTQYF.

The chain joins TRBV6-6 to TRBJ2-7, with 8 bases fitting TRBD1. This CDR3 region has 15 residues. J gave up 3 bases and V 5 bases, and 9 bases lay outside the gene matches. In germline, CDR1 is MNHNY, CDR2 SVGAGI (reference sequence). The CDR3 nucleotides read TGTGCCAGCAGTGATGACAGGGGTCTCCTCTACGAGCAGTACTTC. Translating it yields CASSDDRGLLYEQYF.

The V gene is TRBV19, the J gene TRBJ2-1; tentative D call: TRBD2 (6 bases). Trimming stripped 3 bases from V and 8 bases from J, with 20 bases between. The CDR3 totals 16 residues. The V gene's germline CDR1 is LNHDA and CDR2 SQIVND (reference sequence). The CDR3 sequence: CASSIRVGLLWDEQFF. The CDR3 DNA is TGTGCCAGTAGTATCAGAGTGGGACTCCTGTGGGATGAGCAGTTCTTC.

CDR3 sequence (DNA): TGCGCCAGCAGCTTGAAGGCAGGGAACTATGGCTACACCTTC. As protein: CASSLKAGNYGYTF. The V call is TRBV5-1, the J call TRBJ1-2, with D tentatively TRBD1 (5 bases). CDR1 and CDR2 from the germline V gene are SGHRS and YFSETQ. V lost 1 base and J 2 bases, leaving 9 bases between the germline ends. This CDR3 comprises 14 residues.

This clone was seen only a few times. The V call is TRBV9, the J call TRBJ2-7, with 13 bases that match TRBD2. V was pared by 4 bases and J by 2 bases, with 12 bases of the junction left unmatched. The CDR3 sequence is 18 residues long. Germline V gene lookup returns CDR1 SGDLS and CDR2 YYNGEE. The CDR3 coding sequence is TGTGCCAGCAGCCCTGGGACTAGCGGGACTCTTATAACCTACGAGCAGTACTTC. Its protein is CASSPGTSGTLITYEQYF. Full variable domain (outside the CDR3, taken from reference TRBV9 and TRBJ2-7): DSGVTQTPKHLITATGQRVTLRCSPRSGDLSVYWYQQSLDQGLQFLIQYYNGEERAKGNILERFSAQQFPDLHSELNLSSLELGDSALYFCASSPGTSGTLITYEQYFGPGTRLTVT.

This clone occurred a few times. The chain joins TRBV6-5 to TRBJ2-5; possibly TRBD1 for D (6 bases). The CDR3 is made up of 15 amino acids. CDR1 is MNHEY and CDR2 is SVGAGI in the germline V gene. The V end lost 0 bases, the J end lost 0 bases, and 8 bases lay between the germline ends. CDR3 nucleotide sequence: TGTGCCAGCAGTTACTCGCAGGGGTACCAAGAGACCCAGTACTTC. Encoded protein: CASSYSQGYQETQYF.

The rearrangement uses TRBV28 and TRBJ2-1, with 9 bases aligning to TRBD1. Germline values: CDR1 MDHEN, CDR2 SYDVKM. The CDR3 loop spans 18 amino acids. The J segment lost 4 bases and the V segment lost 5 bases, leaving 15 bases of the junction unmatched. The CDR3 DNA reads as TGTGCCAGCAGTCCCGCCGACGACGGGGGACAGGGTTACAATGAGCAGTTCTTC. Translation gives CASSPADDGGQGYNEQFF.

The sample holds one count of this clone. CDR3 coding DNA: TGTGCCAGTAGTTTAATAGCGGGAGTTTATACGTACGAGCAGTACTTC. This gives the protein CASSLIAGVYTYEQYF. The rearrangement uses TRBV19 and TRBJ2-7; TRBD2 matches 9 bases. The V segment lost 5 bases and the J segment 4 bases; nucleotides outside the gene matches: 12. Germline V gene sequence: CDR1 LNHDA, CDR2 SQIVND (reference sequence). The CDR3 contains 16 residues. Looking up the rest from reference TRBV19 and TRBJ2-7 gives the full variable domain: DGGITQSPKYLFRKEGQNVTLSCEQNLNHDAMYWYRQDPGQGLRLIYYSQIVNDFQKGDIAEGYSVSREKKESFPLTVTSAQKNPTAFYLCASSLIAGVYTYEQYFGPGTRLTVT.